This T cell receptor beta chain is drawn from a study of cytomegalovirus exposure and HLA in healthy donors. This clone has just one count. This CDR3 has 15 residues. The J segment lost 4 bases and the V segment lost 5 bases, leaving 6 bases of the junction unmatched. Germline CDR1 is LNHDA and CDR2 is SQIVND (reference sequence). Profiled with immunoSEQ multiplex PCR; TCRdb holds only in-frame clones, not every one. The sample consists of under 300,000 clones, around 89% of them appearing once. This chain links TRBV19 with TRBJ2-3, with 10 positions matching TRBD1. The sample was PBMCs. The receptor was derived from a woman between 18 and 29 years old in good health and CMV-seronegative. CDR3 nucleotides: TGTGCCAGTAGTCCGGGACAGGGGAATCCAGATACGCAGTATTTT. It translates to CASSPGQGNPDTQYF.